One sample yielded the 16 T cell receptor beta chains listed below, sequenced in a study of blood T cells in healthy people across ages. The authors ran a second PCR of about 7 to 11 cycles using a sample-barcoded 5' primer and a J-beta primer mix. MiXCR was run by TCRdb on the 5' RACE reads, yielding one entry per CDR3 protein. The table lists approximately 2,000,000 distinct CDR3 sequences, roughly two fifths of them singletons. The specimen was blood. The receptor source for this set is a human donor in good health.

In its sample, this clonotype was seen a few times. The chain links TRBV7-9 to TRBJ2-7, with D unresolved. CDR1 is SEHNR and CDR2 is FQNEAQ in the germline V gene (reference sequence). V lost 6 bases and J lost 2, with 11 bases in between. This CDR3 has 13 residues. The CDR3 sequence: CASRNDTAYEQYF. As DNA, the CDR3 is TGTGCCAGCAGAAATGACACCGCCTACGAGCAGTACTTC.

V and J are TRBV7-6 and TRBJ1-2, with D hard to call. This CDR3 contains 13 residues. Germline loops: CDR1 SGHVS, CDR2 FNYEAQ. DNA for the CDR3: TGTGCGGGTGGAGGAGGCCCTAACTATGGCTACACCTTC. It codes for CAGGGGPNYGYTF.

A few counts support this clonotype. This chain connects TRBV12-3 or TRBV12-4 to TRBJ2-7, with D hard to call. CDR3 length: 16 amino acids. Trimming took off 1 base at V and 4 bases at J, with 17 bases between the two ends. Written as DNA, the CDR3 is TGTGCCAGCAGTTTAGGAGGACGCCCGGTTCGGTACGAGCAGTACTTC. It specifies CASSLGGRPVRYEQYF.

The V gene is TRBV7-8, the J gene TRBJ2-5; D might be TRBD1 or TRBD2, each matching 5 bases. The DNA end is a closer match to TRBJ2-1, so the J assignment may be wrong. This CDR3 has 15 amino acids. Germline CDR1 is SGHVS and CDR2 is FQNEAQ. The CDR3 DNA sequence: TGTGCCAGCAGCCCCTTTTGGGGGAGCATAGAGACCCAGTTCTTC. As protein: CASSPFWGSIETQFF.

This clonotype has more than one count but fewer than ten. CDR3 nucleotides: TGTGCCAGCAGCTTAAGGGCGGCGGGACAGGCCTTCTACGAGCAGTACTTC. Encoded protein: CASSLRAAGQAFYEQYF. The chain carries TRBV7-2 and TRBJ2-7, with 8 bases that match TRBD1. V was clipped by 2 bases and J by 3 bases; unmatched bases: 12. Looked up from germline, CDR1 is SGHTA and CDR2 is FQGNSA. CDR3 length: 17 amino acids.

V is TRBV2 and J is TRBJ2-5; D perhaps matches TRBD2 (6 bases). CDR1 and CDR2 from the germline V gene are SNHLY and FYNNEI. V lost 4 bases to trimming and J lost 5 bases, with 17 bases between them. The CDR3 contains 15 residues. CDR3 bases: TGTGCCAGCAGTGCCGCGGCGCCTAGCGTCGAGACCCAGTACTTC. Translating gives CASSAAAPSVETQYF.

The V call is TRBV30, the J call TRBJ1-4; no firm D call. V lost 2 bases and J 6 bases, leaving 10 bases between the germline ends. CDR1 is GTSNPN and CDR2 is SVGIG in the germline V gene (reference sequence). The CDR3 spans 13 residues. CDR3 sequence reads: CAWSLYTDEKLFF. The CDR3 nucleotides are TGTGCCTGGAGTCTATACACGGATGAAAAACTGTTTTTT.

V usage is TRBV14 and J usage is TRBJ2-5, with 7 bases lining up with TRBD1. The DNA end lines up better with TRBJ2-7; the J call may be wrong. The CDR3 is made up of 15 amino acids. CDR1 and CDR2 (germline): SGHDN, FVKESK. CDR3 DNA: TGTGCCAGCAGCCAAGATAAGGACAGGACCTGCGAGCAGTACTTC. Translated, it gives CASSQDKDRTCEQYF.

With respect to this clonotype: A read error may explain this, as a much larger clone is one base away. The gene calls are TRBV29-1 and TRBJ2-1; either TRBD1 or TRBD2 may supply D (6 bases each). CDR1 and CDR2 from the germline V gene are SQVTM and ANQGSEA. The CDR3 is 13 amino acids. The V and J ends lost 3 bases and 6 bases respectively, with 12 bases between them. The CDR3 DNA reads TGCAGCGTTGACAGGGGAGGCGGCAATGAGCAGTTCTTC. Translation gives CSVDRGGGNEQFF.

This clonotype has more than one count but fewer than ten. The J gene is TRBJ2-7, the V gene TRBV7-2; a possible D gene is TRBD1 (5 bases). The CDR3 has 17 amino acids. The germline gives CDR1 SGHTA, CDR2 FQGNSA. V dropped 5 bases and J dropped 1 base, with 21 bases sitting between them. The CDR3 bases are TGTGCCAGCAGCCAATCTACAGGCAGGACGGTTTCCTACGAGCAGTACTTC. The encoded protein is CASSQSTGRTVSYEQYF.

This clonotype was counted only a few times. The rearrangement uses TRBV7-9 and TRBJ2-7; a weak D match, TRBD1 (6 bases). Germline-derived CDR1 and CDR2 are SEHNR and FQNEAQ (reference sequence). CDR3 length: 14 residues. With 7 bases removed from V and 0 bases from J, the gap between germline ends came to 13 bases. The CDR3, as DNA: TGTGCCAGCAACAAACAGGGCGGCTCCTACGAGCAGTACTTC. This encodes CASNKQGGSYEQYF.

This sequence joins TRBV6-5 and TRBJ2-7; 8 positions match TRBD1. Trimming at V came to 2 bases and at J to 0 bases, leaving 6 bases not matched to a gene. CDR1 is MNHEY, CDR2 SVGAGI, per germline. CDR3 length: 16 residues. CDR3 region: CASSYTYRGSSYEQYF. CDR3 nucleotides: TGTGCCAGCAGTTACACTTACAGGGGGAGCTCCTACGAGCAGTACTTC.

This clonotype was counted only a few times. The genes are TRBV18 and TRBJ1-5; no definite D call. The CDR3 is made up of 15 amino acids. Germline CDR1 is KGHSH and CDR2 is LQKENI. The V and J ends lost 5 bases and 3 bases respectively, with 14 bases between them. The CDR3 sequence is CASSGPPFLNQPQHF. The CDR3 region has the DNA TGTGCCAGCTCAGGGCCCCCTTTTCTCAATCAGCCCCAGCATTTT.

The rearrangement joins TRBV7-2 to TRBJ2-7, with D perhaps assigned TRBD1 or TRBD2 (5 bases each). Germline assignment: CDR1 SGHTA and CDR2 FQGNSA. The CDR3 runs 14 residues. V lost 2 bases to trimming and J lost 6 bases, with 14 bases between them. The CDR3 bases are TGTGCCAGCAGCTTACAGGGAGAATATGGCGAGCAGTACTTC. Amino acid sequence: CASSLQGEYGEQYF. Drawing the rest from reference TRBV7-2 and TRBJ2-7, the complete variable domain is GAGVSQSPSNKVTEKGKDVELRCDPISGHTALYWYRQSLGQGLEFLIYFQGNSAPDKSGLPSDRFSAERTGGSVSTLTIQRTQQEDSAVYLCASSLQGEYGEQYFGPGTRLTVT.

In its sample, this clonotype was seen many times. The J gene is TRBJ2-7, the V gene TRBV28, with D perhaps assigned TRBD1 or TRBD2 (7 bases each). Per germline, CDR1 MDHEN and CDR2 SYDVKM. Trimming cost V 6 bases and J 1 base, with 10 bases left between them. The CDR3 totals 13 residues. This CDR3 reads CASRQGGSYEQYF. The CDR3 DNA reads TGTGCCAGCAGGCAGGGGGGGTCCTACGAGCAGTACTTC.

This clonotype was seen ten or more times. The chain joins TRBV15 to TRBJ2-5; D unresolved. V shed 0 bases and J shed 6 bases, with 5 bases lying between them. Germline CDR1 reads LNHNV; CDR2 reads YYDKDF (reference sequence). The CDR3 consists of 12 residues. The CDR3 sequence is CATSRDSKTQYF. For the CDR3, the DNA is TGTGCCACCAGCAGAGATTCGAAGACCCAGTACTTC.